This T cell receptor (beta chain) was recorded in a study of blood T cell repertoires in COVID-19. On the study more broadly: Whether acute or convalescent, the COVID-19 samples came from the United States, Italy and Spain.

Original data processing: Nucleated cell counts were estimated from reference gene primer amplification. Assay: immunoSEQ multiplex PCR; the TCRdb copy retains only in-frame clones and omits some. D and trimming were read from the DNA, whereas the V and J calls and clone size are those reported in that table. The table records some 300,000 clones, 86% of them present only once. Germline loops: CDR1 MGHRA, CDR2 YSYEKL. CDR3 length: 15 amino acids. The ends were cut back, 0 bases at V and 0 bases at J, with 9 bases in the middle. Only one count was recorded for this clone. Sequencing was performed on peripheral blood. The chain has TRBV4-1 and TRBJ2-7; maybe TRBD1 (6 bases). This TCR came from an older woman with COVID-19, enrolled during active disease. The chain's CDR3 is CASSQEGAASYEQYF. The CDR3 coding sequence is TGCGCCAGCAGCCAAGAGGGGGCGGCCTCCTACGAGCAGTACTTC.